The 26 T cell receptor beta chains below come from one sample, sequenced in a study of blood T cell repertoires in COVID-19. Assay used: immunoSEQ multiplex PCR; TCRdb lists only in-frame clones, some missing. The sample lists 200,000 to 300,000 clones, approximately 90% seen once, with over 1% in the top ten. Sequenced material: PBMCs or T cells enriched from blood (not recorded which). These TCRs come from a woman aged 40 to 49 with acute COVID-19.

The rearrangement uses TRBV25-1 and TRBJ1-2; TRBD1 matches at 7 bases. V was clipped by 6 bases and J by 8 bases; unmatched bases: 9. Per germline, CDR1 MGHDK and CDR2 SYGVNS. The CDR3 has 13 residues. CDR3 sequence (DNA): TGTGCCAGCAGAAGACAGGGCTCGGAGGGCTACACCTTC. Amino acid sequence: CASRRQGSEGYTF.

The J gene is TRBJ2-5, the V gene TRBV18; TRBD2 matches 9 bases. CDR1 and CDR2 (germline): KGHSH, LQKENI. The CDR3 loop spans 16 amino acids. The trim removed 1 base at V and 0 bases at J, leaving 3 bases unmatched. As DNA, the CDR3 is TGTGCCAGCTCACCACGGTCTAGCGGGGACCAAGAGACCCAGTACTTC. Its protein product is CASSPRSSGDQETQYF.

The chain employs TRBV3-1 (or the pseudogene TRBV3-2) and TRBJ1-4, with D perhaps matching TRBD1 (6 bases). V lost 4 bases and J lost 7, with 13 bases in between. Germline V gene lookup returns CDR1 LGHDT and CDR2 YNNKEL (reference sequence). CDR3 size: 14 residues. The CDR3 region is CASSLRGTSEKLFF. In DNA, the CDR3 is TGTGCCAGCAGCCTCAGGGGAACGTCTGAAAAACTGTTTTTT.

This clone was recorded once. V gene TRBV19 combines with J gene TRBJ1-5; 7 positions agree with TRBD1. V dropped 8 bases and J dropped 5; count of bases not matched to a gene: 12. CDR1 is LNHDA, CDR2 SQIVND, per germline (reference sequence). The length of the CDR3 is 15 residues. Here the CDR3 DNA reads TGTGCCAGTCGAGACGTCAGGGGGGCGCATCAGCCCCAGCATTTT. This gives the protein CASRDVRGAHQPQHF.

This rearrangement joins TRBV18 to TRBJ2-6; TRBD2 matches at 8 bases. The CDR3 sequence is 18 residues long. V shed 3 bases, J shed 0 bases, and the junction held 7 bases outside the gene matches. Germline V gene lookup returns CDR1 KGHSH and CDR2 LQKENI. This CDR3 reads CASSPLSSGISGANVLTF. Written as DNA, the CDR3 is TGTGCCAGCTCACCCCTGAGTAGCGGGATCTCTGGGGCCAACGTCCTGACTTTC.

The chain carries TRBV6-2 or TRBV6-3 and TRBJ1-3; D is unclear. The CDR3 length is 11 residues. Germline V gives CDR1 MNHEY, CDR2 SVGEGT. V was pared by 4 bases and J by 9 bases, with 7 bases between. CDR3 in DNA: TGTGCCAGCAGTTTCGGTTTCACCATATATTTT. Its protein product is CASSFGFTIYF.

The V gene is TRBV24-1, the J gene TRBJ2-1, with D unclear. The CDR3 has 16 residues. V was cut by 0 bases and J by 1 base, with 9 bases left in between. The germline gives CDR1 KGHDR, CDR2 SFDVKD. In DNA, the CDR3 is TGTGCCACCAGTGATTTGTCGCCTAGGTCCTACAATGAGCAGTTCTTC. Its translation is CATSDLSPRSYNEQFF.

The V gene is TRBV6-5, the J gene TRBJ1-1; no definite D call. The V and J ends lost 3 bases and 1 base respectively, with 9 bases between them. The CDR3 sequence is 14 residues long. Germline V gives CDR1 MNHEY, CDR2 SVGAGI. The CDR3, as DNA: TGTGCCAGCAGTTATCTGCAGGCGAACACTGAAGCTTTCTTT. Its protein product is CASSYLQANTEAFF.

This clone was seen once. The sample contains more than one DNA sequence encoding this CDR3. This chain uses TRBV5-1 with TRBJ2-5; 7 bases match TRBD1. This CDR3 region has 14 residues. Trimming took 2 bases from V and 3 from J; bases not matched to a gene: 4. Germline CDR1 is SGHRS and CDR2 is YFSETQ. CDR3 DNA: TGCGCCAGCAGCTTATCGACAGGGAAAGAGACCCAGTACTTC. Its translation is CASSLSTGKETQYF.

This clone was seen once. The chain combines TRBV7-9 with TRBJ2-5, with 9 bases identical to TRBD2. Trimming removed 2 bases from V and 0 bases from J; junction bases left unmatched: 13. CDR1 is SEHNR and CDR2 is FQNEAQ in the germline V gene (reference sequence). The length of the CDR3 is 19 residues. The CDR3 loop is CASSLPSGTSSLNQETQYF. The CDR3 DNA reads as TGTGCCAGCAGCTTACCGTCCGGGACTAGCTCCTTAAACCAAGAGACCCAGTACTTC.

This sequence joins TRBV28 and TRBJ1-2; D is unresolved. V was cut by 1 base and J by 8 bases, with 8 bases left in between. The CDR3 spans 12 residues. Germline CDR1 is MDHEN and CDR2 is SYDVKM. CDR3 nucleotide sequence: TGTGCCAGCAGTTTATCCTCTTTAGGCTACACCTTC. It specifies CASSLSSLGYTF.

The V and J genes are TRBV18 and TRBJ1-4, with D unclear. The CDR3 spans 13 residues. In germline, CDR1 is KGHSH, CDR2 LQKENI. Trimming removed 1 base from V and 8 bases from J, with 8 bases in between. DNA for the CDR3: TGTGCCAGCTCACCACGGGCGGGAGAAAAACTGTTTTTT. It specifies CASSPRAGEKLFF.

This sequence joins TRBV19 and TRBJ1-1, with a weak D call TRBD1 (6 bases). The V and J ends lost 3 bases and 4 bases respectively, with 9 bases between them. The CDR3 spans 13 residues. CDR1 LNHDA and CDR2 SQIVND come from the germline V gene (reference sequence). CDR3 in amino acids: CASSIIRGTEAFF. Written as DNA, the CDR3 is TGTGCCAGTAGTATCATCAGGGGCACTGAAGCTTTCTTT.

The chain carries TRBV7-6 and TRBJ1-1; D is ambiguous. The CDR3 is 15 amino acids. CDR1 and CDR2 from the germline V gene are SGHVS and FNYEAQ. Trimming took off 5 bases at V and 0 bases at J, with 13 bases between the two ends. This CDR3 reads CASSRRRGLNTEAFF. CDR3 DNA: TGTGCCAGCAGCCGACGTCGAGGGTTGAACACTGAAGCTTTCTTT.

The rearrangement uses TRBV28 and TRBJ2-1, with 8 bases fitting TRBD1. The CDR3 is 13 residues long. Germline CDR1 MDHEN, CDR2 SYDVKM. V was pared by 7 bases and J by 7 bases, with 6 bases of the junction left unmatched. CDR3 sequence (DNA): TGTGCCAGCAAGCAGGGGGCGCTTAATGAGCAGTTCTTC. Its translation is CASKQGALNEQFF. The full variable domain, its missing parts supplied by reference TRBV28 and TRBJ2-1, is DVKVTQSSRYLVKRTGEKVFLECVQDMDHENMFWYRQDPGLGLRLIYFSYDVKMKEKGDIPEGYSVSREKKERFSLILESASTNQTSMYLCASKQGALNEQFFGPGTRLTVL.

This clone came up once. DNA of the CDR3: TGTGCCAGCAGGCGAACAGGGTACAATGAGCAGTTCTTC. Residues: CASRRTGYNEQFF. The chain combines TRBV12-3 or TRBV12-4 with TRBJ2-1; the D gene is possibly TRBD1 (6 bases). The ends were cut back, 6 bases at V and 4 bases at J, with 10 bases in the middle. The CDR3 runs to 13 residues.

Remarks on this clone: The sample has other DNA sequences that encode this CDR3 too. This chain uses TRBV9 with TRBJ2-3; a weak D match, TRBD2 (5 bases). There are 13 residues in the CDR3. V dropped 0 bases and J dropped 6 bases, with 8 bases sitting between them. Germline V gene lookup returns CDR1 SGDLS and CDR2 YYNGEE. This chain's CDR3 is CASSVAGTDTQYF. In DNA, the CDR3 is TGTGCCAGCAGCGTAGCGGGAACGGATACGCAGTATTTT.

J is TRBJ2-3 and V is TRBV19; 8 nucleotides align to TRBD1. Germline V CDR1 and CDR2: LNHDA, SQIVND (reference sequence). V dropped 5 bases and J dropped 5; count of bases not matched to a gene: 9. This CDR3 spans 15 amino acids. In DNA form, the CDR3 reads TGTGCCAGTAGTCGGAAGGACAGGGATAAAGATACGCAGTATTTT. Protein product: CASSRKDRDKDTQYF. The entire variable domain, with the rest obtained from reference TRBV19 and TRBJ2-3, is as follows: DGGITQSPKYLFRKEGQNVTLSCEQNLNHDAMYWYRQDPGQGLRLIYYSQIVNDFQKGDIAEGYSVSREKKESFPLTVTSAQKNPTAFYLCASSRKDRDKDTQYFGPGTRLTVL.

The V and J genes are TRBV12-3 or TRBV12-4 and TRBJ1-2, with a tentative D call TRBD1 (6 bases). Trimming left V 5 bases short and J 8 bases short, with 15 bases between. The CDR3 sequence is 13 residues long. CDR3 sequence reads: CASSRRGGQGYTF. As DNA, the CDR3 is TGTGCCAGCAGTAGACGGGGGGGCCAAGGCTACACCTTC.

The chain recombines TRBV5-1 with TRBJ2-3; TRBD2 matches at 11 bases. CDR3 length equals 16 residues. With 3 bases clipped from V and 2 bases from J, the junction kept 5 bases outside the gene matches. Germline-derived CDR1 and CDR2 are SGHRS and YFSETQ. CDR3 in amino acids: CASSSGLAEPTDTQYF. Written as DNA, the CDR3 is TGCGCCAGCAGCTCGGGACTAGCGGAGCCCACAGATACGCAGTATTTT.

The V gene is TRBV27, the J gene TRBJ2-2; 9 nucleotides align to TRBD2. Trimming cost V 6 bases and J 0 bases; bases outside gene matches: 5. The germline CDR1 and CDR2 sequences are MNHEY and SMNVEV (reference sequence). The CDR3 length is 16 residues. CDR3 coding DNA: TGTGCCAGCAGAAGACTAGCGGAGACGAACACCGGGGAGCTGTTTTTT. This gives the protein CASRRLAETNTGELFF.

The table lists this clone with a count of one. The rearrangement uses TRBV9 and TRBJ2-7; D unresolved. The CDR3 length is 13 residues. Trimming took 2 bases from V and 0 from J, leaving 6 bases between them. Germline V gene lookup returns CDR1 SGDLS and CDR2 YYNGEE. The CDR3 protein is CASSVGDSYEQYF. In nucleotides, the CDR3 is TGTGCCAGCAGCGTGGGCGACTCCTACGAGCAGTACTTC.

The chain carries TRBV11-2 and TRBJ2-2; 11 nucleotides line up with TRBD2. J was trimmed by 0 bases and V by 5 bases; bases with no gene match: 11. In germline, CDR1 is SGHAT, CDR2 FQNNGV. The CDR3 is made up of 19 amino acids. CDR3: CASSLQRGSGRANTGELFF. Here the CDR3 DNA reads TGTGCCAGCAGCCTACAGCGGGGTAGCGGGAGGGCGAACACCGGGGAGCTGTTTTTT.

The V and J genes are TRBV30 and TRBJ1-2, with D possibly being TRBD1 (5 bases). The germline V gene has CDR1 GTSNPN and CDR2 SVGIG (reference sequence). The CDR3 is made up of 13 amino acids. Trimming took off 0 bases at V and 4 bases at J, with 9 bases between the two ends. CDR3 bases: TGTGCCTGGAGTGTCCAGGGAAGCTATGGCTACACCTTC. It translates to CAWSVQGSYGYTF.

The sample holds one count of this clone. The chain couples TRBV3-1 (or the pseudogene TRBV3-2) to TRBJ1-5, with D unclear. Germline lookup yields CDR1 LGHDT and CDR2 YNNKEL (reference sequence). The CDR3 consists of 16 residues. With 1 base removed from V and 0 bases from J, the gap between germline ends came to 10 bases. The CDR3 sequence is CASSQGPPYSNQPQHF. The CDR3 bases are TGTGCCAGCAGCCAAGGGCCACCTTATAGCAATCAGCCCCAGCATTTT.

DNA for the CDR3: TGCGCCAGCAGCCACTCCTCGGGGAATTCACCCCTCCACTTT. It yields the protein CASSHSSGNSPLHF. The rearrangement links TRBV4-1 to TRBJ1-6, with D uncertain. Trimming took off 3 bases at V and 7 bases at J, with 10 bases between the two ends. The germline gives CDR1 MGHRA, CDR2 YSYEKL. The CDR3 spans 14 residues.